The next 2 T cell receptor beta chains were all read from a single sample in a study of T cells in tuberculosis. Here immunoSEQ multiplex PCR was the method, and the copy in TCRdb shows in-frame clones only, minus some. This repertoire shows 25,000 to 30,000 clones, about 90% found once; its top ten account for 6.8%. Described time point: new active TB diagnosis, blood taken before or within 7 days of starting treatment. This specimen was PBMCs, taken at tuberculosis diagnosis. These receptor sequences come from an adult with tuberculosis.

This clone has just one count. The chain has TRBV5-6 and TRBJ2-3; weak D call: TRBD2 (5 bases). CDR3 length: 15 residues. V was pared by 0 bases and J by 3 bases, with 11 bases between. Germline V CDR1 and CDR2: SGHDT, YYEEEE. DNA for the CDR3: TGTGCCAGCAGCTTGGAGAGGGTGGAAACAGATACGCAGTATTTT. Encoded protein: CASSLERVETDTQYF.

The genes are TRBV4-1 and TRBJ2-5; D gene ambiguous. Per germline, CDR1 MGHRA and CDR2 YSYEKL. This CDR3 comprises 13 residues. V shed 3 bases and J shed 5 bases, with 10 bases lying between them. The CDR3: CASSQERVETQYF. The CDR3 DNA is TGCGCCAGCAGCCAGGAACGGGTTGAGACCCAGTACTTC.